This is a list of T cell receptor beta chains from one sample in a study of blood T cell repertoires in COVID-19. Data came from immunoSEQ multiplex PCR; TCRdb stores just in-frame clones and leaves some out. The sample has approximately 200,000 clones; approximately 91% are singletons. Specimen: peripheral blood. The receptors derive from a woman aged 55-69 years with acute or convalescent COVID-19. Each CDR3 is given with its conserved first and last residue. Each record gives: CDR3 length, clone size, J gene, D gene, V gene, CDR3 DNA, CDR3 protein. The D gene is left open where the match is weak. The listing skips clone size in some rows; elsewhere it reads once, few, many or a size class.

>14|once|TRBJ2-1|-|TRBV6-5
TGTGCCACCCTCCGGGCGGGGCAGATTGGTGAGCAGTTCTTC
CATLRAGQIGEQFF
>14|-|TRBJ2-7|TRBD1|TRBV18
TGTGCCAGCTCGCCCCGGGACAGGTCCTACGAGCAGTACTTC
CASSPRDRSYEQYF
>14|-|TRBJ2-7|-|TRBV7-8
TGTGCCAGCAGCTTAGGTCAGATGGCCTACGAGCAGTACTTC
CASSLGQMAYEQYF
>16|-|TRBJ2-7|TRBD2|TRBV5-1
TGCGCCAGCACGCCGGCGGCAAGTGGGGGGGTCTACGAGCAGTACTTC
CASTPAASGGVYEQYF
>16|-|TRBJ1-4|-|TRBV7-9
TGTGCCAGCAGCCCCCGGCGAGGGTTTAGTAATGAAAAACTGTTTTTT
CASSPRRGFSNEKLFF
>15|-|TRBJ2-7|TRBD2|TRBV9
TGTGCCAGCAGCGTAGCGCTAGCGGCAGCCTACGAGCAGTACTTC
CASSVALAAAYEQYF
>11|-|TRBJ1-1|-|TRBV25-1
TGTGCCAGTAGAAGAGGGACTGAAGCTTTCTTT
CASRRGTEAFF
>13|-|TRBJ1-2|TRBD1|TRBV5-1
TGCGCCAGCAGCTTAGTTGACAGGGACGGCTACACCTTC
CASSLVDRDGYTF
>15|-|TRBJ1-4|-|TRBV2
TGTGCCAGCAGTGACGACAGGTCCGTTATGCCAAAACTGTTTTTT
CASSDDRSVMPKLFF
>14|-|TRBJ1-1|TRBD1|TRBV28
TGTGCCAGCAGCAGGGGACAGGCGAACACTGAAGCTTTCTTT
CASSRGQANTEAFF
>16|few|TRBJ2-7|TRBD1|TRBV5-1
TGCGCCAGCAGCGCCGGACAGGCCAGCCACTCCTACGAGCAGTACTTC
CASSAGQASHSYEQYF
>19|-|TRBJ1-4|TRBD1|TRBV18
TGTGCCAGCTCACCACCGAGCAGGGGGCCTTACCCAACTAATGAAAAACTGTTTTTT
CASSPPSRGPYPTNEKLFF
>15|once|TRBJ1-2|-|TRBV6-4
TGTGCCAGCAGTGACTCGAGGCAGGGAACTTACGGCTACACCTTC
CASSDSRQGTYGYTF
>14|-|TRBJ2-1|TRBD1|TRBV18
TGTGCCAGCTCACCACGACAGGGGGGCAATGAGCAGTTCTTC
CASSPRQGGNEQFF
>14|-|TRBJ1-2|-|TRBV9
TGTGCCAGCAGCGTAGTGACTTCGGGGAATGGCTACACCTTC
CASSVVTSGNGYTF
>14|-|TRBJ2-7|TRBD1|TRBV5-8
TGTGCCAGCAGCGGAAGAACAGGGGGCGCCGAGCAGTACTTC
CASSGRTGGAEQYF
>17|once|TRBJ2-3|-|TRBV27
TGTGCCAGCAGTCATCGGGACTTCCTGGGGGGCACAGATACGCAGTATTTT
CASSHRDFLGGTDTQYF
>13|-|TRBJ1-6|TRBD1|TRBV7-2
TGTGCCAGCAGCTTGGACAGGAGCTCACCCCTCCACTTT
CASSLDRSSPLHF
>16|-|TRBJ1-5|TRBD1|TRBV19
TGTGCCAGTAGTAGAAAACAGGGGGCATGGAATCAGCCCCAGCATTTT
CASSRKQGAWNQPQHF
>16|-|TRBJ1-5|-|TRBV28
TGTGCCAGCAGTTTACTAGGCAAAGTGAGCAATCAGCCCCAGCATTTT
CASSLLGKVSNQPQHF
>16|-|TRBJ2-1|TRBD2|TRBV5-1
TGCGCCAGCAGCGGAACTCTAGCGGGGGCCTACAATGAGCAGTTCTTC
CASSGTLAGAYNEQFF
>13|-|TRBJ1-1|-|TRBV12-3/TRBV12-4
TGTGCCAGCAGCGTTAGACGGGGGGCTGAAGCTTTCTTT
CASSVRRGAEAFF
>13|once|TRBJ1-2|-|TRBV19
TGTGCCAGTAGTATATTGGGGCAGGATGGCTACACCTTC
CASSILGQDGYTF
>17|-|TRBJ2-1|TRBD2|TRBV18
TGTGCCAGCTCCCTGACTAGCGGGAGTAGTTCCTACAATGAGCAGTTCTTC
CASSLTSGSSSYNEQFF
>15|-|TRBJ1-2|-|TRBV19
TGTGCCAGTAGTATAGTCGCGGAAGGATACGATGGCTACACCTTC
CASSIVAEGYDGYTF
>13|-|TRBJ1-4|-|TRBV10-3
TGTGCCATCAGTGAGACAGGGTTTGAAAAACTGTTTTTT
CAISETGFEKLFF
>13|-|TRBJ1-2|TRBD1|TRBV10-3
TGTGCCACGAACTTCGACAGGGTCTATGGCTACACCTTC
CATNFDRVYGYTF
>14|-|TRBJ2-5|-|TRBV25-1
TGTGCCAGCAGTGTAAACAGGGAAAGAGAGACCCAGTACTTC
CASSVNRERETQYF
>15|few|TRBJ2-1|-|TRBV7-2
TGTGCCAGCAGCTTAGGGGCGGGGTGGGTCAATGAGCAGTTCTTC
CASSLGAGWVNEQFF
>13|-|TRBJ1-4|TRBD1|TRBV15
TGTGCCACAAGGGACAGGTGGGATGAAAAACTGTTTTTT
CATRDRWDEKLFF
>15|-|TRBJ2-3|TRBD1|TRBV5-1
TGCGCCAGCAGCTTGACAGGGGGTATCACAGATACGCAGTATTTT
CASSLTGGITDTQYF
>18|-|TRBJ2-5|-|TRBV5-6
TGTGCCAGCAGCTTTTACTCATTTGGAGGGGGCAGGCGAGAGACCCAGTACTTC
CASSFYSFGGGRRETQYF
>13|-|TRBJ1-1|-|TRBV7-2
TGTGCCAGCAGTATATCCGGGTACACTGAAGCTTTCTTT
CASSISGYTEAFF
>15|-|TRBJ2-3|-|TRBV5-4
TGTGCCAGCAGCCCAATGGACAGCCGCACAGATACGCAGTATTTT
CASSPMDSRTDTQYF
>14|-|TRBJ2-7|-|TRBV15
TGTGCCACCAGCAGAGGACAGCGAAACTACGAGCAGTACTTC
CATSRGQRNYEQYF
>15|-|TRBJ2-1|TRBD2|TRBV27
TGTGCCAGCAGCTTTAGCGGGAGGGTTAGCAATGAGCAGTTCTTC
CASSFSGRVSNEQFF
>16|-|TRBJ2-4|TRBD2|TRBV5-1
TGCGCCAGCAGAGAAGGGACTAGCGCGGCCAAAAACATTCAGTACTTC
CASREGTSAAKNIQYF
>17|-|TRBJ1-1|-|TRBV3-1/TRBV3-2
TGTGCCAGCAGCCAAGAGGCAGGGGAAAGGGTGAACACTGAAGCTTTCTTT
CASSQEAGERVNTEAFF
>16|-|TRBJ1-2|TRBD1|TRBV2
TGTGCCAGCCGTCCGGGACAGCGCCTAGCTAACTATGGCTACACCTTC
CASRPGQRLANYGYTF
>15|-|TRBJ1-4|TRBD1|TRBV3-1/TRBV3-2
TGTGCCAGCAGCCCGGAGACAGGGACTAATGAAAAACTGTTTTTT
CASSPETGTNEKLFF
>16|once|TRBJ2-7|TRBD1|TRBV6-5
TGTGCCAGCAGTTACTCGATACAGGGGGCCCCCTACGAGCAGTACTTC
CASSYSIQGAPYEQYF
>13|few|TRBJ2-7|-|TRBV29-1
TGCAGCGTTCCAGGGGAGATAAATTACGAGCAGTACTTC
CSVPGEINYEQYF
>12|once|TRBJ1-4|TRBD1|TRBV2
TGTGCCGGACAGGGGTCGTCTGAAAAACTGTTTTTT
CAGQGSSEKLFF
>16|-|TRBJ1-2|TRBD1|TRBV7-2
TGTGCCAGCAGCGTCTCCGGACAGGGGGCCGTCTATGGCTACACCTTC
CASSVSGQGAVYGYTF
>13|-|TRBJ2-5|-|TRBV5-1
TGCGCCAGCAGCTCCATCATAGCCGAGACCCAGTACTTC
CASSSIIAETQYF
>15|once|TRBJ1-1|-|TRBV6-5
TGTGCCAGCAGAAGCGCAGGGGCCATGAACACTGAAGCTTTCTTT
CASRSAGAMNTEAFF
>15|few|TRBJ1-1|-|TRBV5-6
TGTGCCAGCAGCTTCCCTTTGGGAGGGGGCACTGAAGCTTTCTTT
CASSFPLGGGTEAFF
>17|-|TRBJ1-5|-|TRBV7-9
TGTGCCAGCAGCTTAGGGGGCAGGGCAGGGATGCATCAGCCCCAGCATTTT
CASSLGGRAGMHQPQHF